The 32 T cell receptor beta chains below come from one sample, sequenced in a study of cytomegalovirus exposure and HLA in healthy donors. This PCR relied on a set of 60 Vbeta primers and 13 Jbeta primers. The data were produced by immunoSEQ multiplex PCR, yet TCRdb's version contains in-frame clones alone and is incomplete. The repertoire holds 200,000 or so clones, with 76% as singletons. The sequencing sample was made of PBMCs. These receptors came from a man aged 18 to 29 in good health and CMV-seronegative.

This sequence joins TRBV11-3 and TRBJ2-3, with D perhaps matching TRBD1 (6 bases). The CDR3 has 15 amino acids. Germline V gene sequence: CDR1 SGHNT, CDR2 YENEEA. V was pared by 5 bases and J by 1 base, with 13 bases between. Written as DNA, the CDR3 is TGTGCCAGCAGCCAGAGGGCAGGGGGCACAGATACGCAGTATTTT. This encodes CASSQRAGGTDTQYF. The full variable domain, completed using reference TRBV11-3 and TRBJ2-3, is EAGVVQSPRYKIIEKKQPVAFWCNPISGHNTLYWYLQNLGQGPELLIRYENEEAVDDSQLPKDRFSAERLKGVDSTLKIQPAELGDSAVYLCASSQRAGGTDTQYFGPGTRLTVL.

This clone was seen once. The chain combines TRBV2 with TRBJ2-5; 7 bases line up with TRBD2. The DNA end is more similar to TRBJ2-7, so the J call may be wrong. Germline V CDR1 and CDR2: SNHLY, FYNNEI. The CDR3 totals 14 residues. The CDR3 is CASRRSGIQYEQYF. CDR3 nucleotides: TGTGCCAGCAGAAGGAGCGGGATACAATACGAGCAGTACTTC.

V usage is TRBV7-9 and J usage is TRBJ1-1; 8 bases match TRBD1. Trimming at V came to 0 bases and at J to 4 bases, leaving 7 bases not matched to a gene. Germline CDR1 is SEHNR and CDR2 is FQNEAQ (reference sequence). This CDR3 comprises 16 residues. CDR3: CASSLASAGGGTEAFF. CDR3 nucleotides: TGTGCCAGCAGCTTAGCGTCAGCAGGGGGCGGCACTGAAGCTTTCTTT.

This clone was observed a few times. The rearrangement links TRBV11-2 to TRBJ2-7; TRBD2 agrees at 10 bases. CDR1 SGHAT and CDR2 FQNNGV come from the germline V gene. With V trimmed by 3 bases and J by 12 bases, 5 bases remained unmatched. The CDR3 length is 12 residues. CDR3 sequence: CASSFPSGGVYF. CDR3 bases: TGTGCCAGCAGCTTCCCTAGCGGGGGAGTGTACTTC. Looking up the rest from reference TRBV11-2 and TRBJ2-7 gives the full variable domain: EAGVAQSPRYKIIEKRQSVAFWCNPISGHATLYWYQQILGQGPKLLIQFQNNGVVDDSQLPKDRFSAERLKGVDSTLKIQPAKLEDSAVYLCASSFPSGGVYFGPGTRLTVT.

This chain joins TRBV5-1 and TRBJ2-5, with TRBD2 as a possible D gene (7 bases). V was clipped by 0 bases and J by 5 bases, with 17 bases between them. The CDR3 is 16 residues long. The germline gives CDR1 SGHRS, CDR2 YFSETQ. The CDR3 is CASSLVGAGVPETQYF. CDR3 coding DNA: TGCGCCAGCAGCTTGGTGGGGGCGGGAGTACCCGAGACCCAGTACTTC. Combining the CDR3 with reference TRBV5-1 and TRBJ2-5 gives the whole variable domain KAGVTQTPRYLIKTRGQQVTLSCSPISGHRSVSWYQQTPGQGLQFLFEYFSETQRNKGNFPGRFSGRQFSNSRSEMNVSTLELGDSALYLCASSLVGAGVPETQYFGPGTRLLVL.

The CDR3 reads CASSLVMSRQAFNGYTF. CDR3 nucleotides: TGTGCCAGCAGCTTAGTTATGTCTCGGCAGGCCTTTAATGGCTACACCTTC. This rearrangement joins TRBV7-9 to TRBJ1-2; no clear D gene. V was cut by 1 base and J by 6 bases, with 21 bases left in between. This CDR3 is built from 17 residues. Germline CDR1 reads SEHNR; CDR2 reads FQNEAQ (reference sequence).

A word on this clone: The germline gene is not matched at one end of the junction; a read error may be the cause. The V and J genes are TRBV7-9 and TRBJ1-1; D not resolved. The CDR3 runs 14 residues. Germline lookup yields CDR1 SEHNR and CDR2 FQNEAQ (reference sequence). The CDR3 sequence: CSSSPRLRGAEAFF. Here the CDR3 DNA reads TGTTCCAGCAGCCCCAGGTTACGGGGTGCTGAAGCTTTCTTT.

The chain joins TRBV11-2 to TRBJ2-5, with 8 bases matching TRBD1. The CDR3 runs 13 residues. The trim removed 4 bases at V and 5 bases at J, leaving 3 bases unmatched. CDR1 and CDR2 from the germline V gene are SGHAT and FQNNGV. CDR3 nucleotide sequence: TGTGCCAGCAGCTCCAGGGGGCGGGAGACCCAGTACTTC. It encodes CASSSRGRETQYF.

The CDR3 DNA reads TGTGCCAGCAGCTCGGGACTAGCGGGGAGCTCCTACAATGAGCAGTTCTTC. Residues: CASSSGLAGSSYNEQFF. V gene TRBV7-9 combines with J gene TRBJ2-1, with 13 bases fitting TRBD2. The length of the CDR3 is 17 residues. The J segment lost 0 bases and the V segment lost 4 bases, leaving 3 bases of the junction unmatched. CDR1 and CDR2 (germline): SEHNR, FQNEAQ (reference sequence).

CDR3 protein: CASSLTPGSNTEAFF. The CDR3, as DNA: TGTGCCAGCAGCTTAACGCCCGGTTCCAACACTGAAGCTTTCTTT. This chain uses TRBV7-3 with TRBJ1-1; D remains unclear. CDR1 is SGHTA and CDR2 is FQGTGA in the germline V gene. The CDR3 contains 15 residues. The V end was cut by 0 bases, the J end by 2 bases, with 10 bases between.

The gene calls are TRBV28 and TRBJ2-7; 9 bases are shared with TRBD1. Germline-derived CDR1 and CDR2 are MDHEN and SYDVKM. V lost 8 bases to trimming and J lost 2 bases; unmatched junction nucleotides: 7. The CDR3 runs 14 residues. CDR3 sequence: CASQTGTGPYEQYF. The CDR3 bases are TGTGCCAGCCAGACCGGGACAGGGCCCTACGAGCAGTACTTC.

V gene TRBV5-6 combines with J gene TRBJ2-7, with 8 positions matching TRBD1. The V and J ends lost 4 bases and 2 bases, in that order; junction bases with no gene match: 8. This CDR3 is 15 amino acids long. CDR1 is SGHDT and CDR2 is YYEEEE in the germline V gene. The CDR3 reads CASSQDRATTYEQYF. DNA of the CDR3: TGTGCCAGCAGCCAGGACAGGGCTACTACCTACGAGCAGTACTTC.

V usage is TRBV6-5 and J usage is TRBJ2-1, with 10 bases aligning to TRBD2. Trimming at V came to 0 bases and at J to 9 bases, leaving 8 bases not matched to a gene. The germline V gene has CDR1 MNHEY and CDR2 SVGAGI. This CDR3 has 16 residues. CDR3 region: CASSYSSGRAIIEQFF. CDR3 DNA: TGTGCCAGCAGTTACTCGAGCGGGAGGGCCATCATTGAGCAGTTCTTC.

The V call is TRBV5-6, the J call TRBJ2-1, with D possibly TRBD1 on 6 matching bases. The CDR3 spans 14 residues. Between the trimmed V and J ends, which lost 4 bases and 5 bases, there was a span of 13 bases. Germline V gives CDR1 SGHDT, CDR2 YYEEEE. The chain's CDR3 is CASSAAGANNEQFF. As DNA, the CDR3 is TGTGCCAGCAGCGCGGCAGGGGCCAACAATGAGCAGTTCTTC.

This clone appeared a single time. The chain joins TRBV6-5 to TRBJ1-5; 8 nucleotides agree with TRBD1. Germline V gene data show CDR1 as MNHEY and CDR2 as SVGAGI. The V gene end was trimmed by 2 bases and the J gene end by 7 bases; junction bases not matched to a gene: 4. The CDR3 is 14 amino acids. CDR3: CASSYRGQGQPQHF. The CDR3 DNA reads TGTGCCAGCAGTTACCGCGGACAGGGCCAGCCCCAGCATTTT.

The CDR3 spells CAWSIPEGDYNEQFF. CDR3 coding DNA: TGTGCCTGGAGTATACCAGAAGGAGATTACAATGAGCAGTTCTTC. The genes are TRBV30 and TRBJ2-1; D unresolved. The CDR3 consists of 15 residues. CDR1 and CDR2 (germline): GTSNPN, SVGIG (reference sequence). Trimming cost V 2 bases and J 4 bases, with 15 bases left between them.

This CDR3 reads CASSYDSPNPNYGYTF. The CDR3 nucleotides read TGCGCCAGCAGCTACGACAGCCCAAACCCTAACTATGGCTACACCTTC. The chain combines TRBV5-1 with TRBJ1-2; the D gene is possibly TRBD1 (5 bases). Germline loops: CDR1 SGHRS, CDR2 YFSETQ. The CDR3 spans 16 residues. Trimming took 3 bases from V and 0 from J, leaving 15 bases between them.

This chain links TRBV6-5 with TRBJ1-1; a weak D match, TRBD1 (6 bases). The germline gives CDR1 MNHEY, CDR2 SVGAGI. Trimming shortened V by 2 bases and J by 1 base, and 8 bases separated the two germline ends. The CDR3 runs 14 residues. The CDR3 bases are TGTGCCAGCAGTTACGAGGGGGAGAACACTGAAGCTTTCTTT. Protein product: CASSYEGENTEAFF.

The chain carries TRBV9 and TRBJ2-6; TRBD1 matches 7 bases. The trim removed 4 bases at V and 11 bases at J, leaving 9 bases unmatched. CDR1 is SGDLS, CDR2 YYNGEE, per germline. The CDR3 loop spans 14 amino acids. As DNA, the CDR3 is TGTGCCAGCAGCCTAGGGGGCGGTGTTTACGTCCTGACTTTC. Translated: CASSLGGGVYVLTF.

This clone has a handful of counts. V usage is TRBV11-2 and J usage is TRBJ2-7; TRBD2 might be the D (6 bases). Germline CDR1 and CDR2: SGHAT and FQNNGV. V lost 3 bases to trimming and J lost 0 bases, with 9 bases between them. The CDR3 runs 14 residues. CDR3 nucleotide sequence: TGTGCCAGCAGCTTGGGGGGATACTCCTACGAGCAGTACTTC. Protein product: CASSLGGYSYEQYF.

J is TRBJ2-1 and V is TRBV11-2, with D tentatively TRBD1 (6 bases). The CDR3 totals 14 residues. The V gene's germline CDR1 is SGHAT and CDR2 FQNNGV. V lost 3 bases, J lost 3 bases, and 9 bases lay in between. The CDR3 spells CASSFRQVYNEQFF. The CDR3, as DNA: TGTGCCAGCAGCTTCCGACAGGTCTACAATGAGCAGTTCTTC.

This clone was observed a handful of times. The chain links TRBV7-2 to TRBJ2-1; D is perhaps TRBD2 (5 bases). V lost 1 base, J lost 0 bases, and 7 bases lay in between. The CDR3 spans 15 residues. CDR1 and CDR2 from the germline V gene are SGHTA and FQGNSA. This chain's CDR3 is CASSLDGNSYNEQFF. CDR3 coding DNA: TGTGCCAGCAGCTTAGACGGGAACTCCTACAATGAGCAGTTCTTC. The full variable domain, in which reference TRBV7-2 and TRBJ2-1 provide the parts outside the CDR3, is GAGVSQSPSNKVTEKGKDVELRCDPISGHTALYWYRQSLGQGLEFLIYFQGNSAPDKSGLPSDRFSAERTGGSVSTLTIQRTQQEDSAVYLCASSLDGNSYNEQFFGPGTRLTVL.

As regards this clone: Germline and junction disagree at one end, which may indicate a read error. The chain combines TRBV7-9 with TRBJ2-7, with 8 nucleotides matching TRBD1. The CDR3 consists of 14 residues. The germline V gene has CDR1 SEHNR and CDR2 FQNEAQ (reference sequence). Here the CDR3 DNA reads TGTGCCAGTGCCGACAGGGGAGTTTCGTACGGGCAGTACTTC. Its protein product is CASADRGVSYGQYF.

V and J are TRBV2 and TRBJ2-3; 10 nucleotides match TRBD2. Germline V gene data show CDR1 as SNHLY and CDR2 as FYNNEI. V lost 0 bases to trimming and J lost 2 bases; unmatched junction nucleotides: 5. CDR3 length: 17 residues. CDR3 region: CASSEAPSGSFTDTQYF. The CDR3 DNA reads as TGTGCCAGCAGTGAAGCCCCTAGCGGGAGTTTCACAGATACGCAGTATTTT. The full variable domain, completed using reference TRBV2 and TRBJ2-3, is EPEVTQTPSHQVTQMGQEVILRCVPISNHLYFYWYRQILGQKVEFLVSFYNNEISEKSEIFDDQFSVERPDGSNFTLKIRSTKLEDSAMYFCASSEAPSGSFTDTQYFGPGTRLTVL.

This CDR3 is CAWIGTSAGYF. In DNA, the CDR3 is TGTGCCTGGATCGGGACTAGCGCCGGGTACTTC. The chain joins TRBV30 to TRBJ2-7; TRBD2 aligns across 10 bases. In germline, CDR1 is GTSNPN, CDR2 SVGIG (reference sequence). Unmatched junction bases numbered 6, after V lost 4 bases and J lost 12 bases. The CDR3 covers 11 residues.

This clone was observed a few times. CDR3 sequence: CASSPGLAANGADTQYF. In nucleotides, the CDR3 is TGTGCCAGCAGCCCGGGACTAGCGGCCAACGGGGCAGATACGCAGTATTTT. The chain joins TRBV4-2 to TRBJ2-3, with 11 nucleotides matching TRBD2. V dropped 4 bases and J dropped 4; count of bases not matched to a gene: 10. Per the germline V gene, CDR1 is LGHNA and CDR2 is YNFKEQ. The CDR3 loop spans 17 amino acids.

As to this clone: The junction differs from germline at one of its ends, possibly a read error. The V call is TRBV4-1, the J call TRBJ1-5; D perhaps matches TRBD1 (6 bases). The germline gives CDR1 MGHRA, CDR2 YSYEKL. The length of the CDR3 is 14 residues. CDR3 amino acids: CASSQGGGNRPQHF. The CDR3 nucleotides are TGCGCCAGCAGCCAAGGAGGGGGAAATCGGCCCCAGCATTTT.

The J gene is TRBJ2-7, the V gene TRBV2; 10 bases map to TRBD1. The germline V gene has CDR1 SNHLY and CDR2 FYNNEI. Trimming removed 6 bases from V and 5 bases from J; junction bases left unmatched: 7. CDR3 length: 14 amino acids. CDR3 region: CASSEGQGPDEQYF. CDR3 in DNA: TGTGCCAGCAGCGAGGGACAGGGGCCGGACGAGCAGTACTTC. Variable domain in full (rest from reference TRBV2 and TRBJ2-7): EPEVTQTPSHQVTQMGQEVILRCVPISNHLYFYWYRQILGQKVEFLVSFYNNEISEKSEIFDDQFSVERPDGSNFTLKIRSTKLEDSAMYFCASSEGQGPDEQYFGPGTRLTVT.

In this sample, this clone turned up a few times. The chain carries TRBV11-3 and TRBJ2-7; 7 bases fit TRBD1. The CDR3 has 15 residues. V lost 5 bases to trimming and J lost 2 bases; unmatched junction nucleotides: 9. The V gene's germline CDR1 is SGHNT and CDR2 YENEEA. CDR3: CASSQRQGTAYEQYF. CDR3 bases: TGTGCCAGCAGCCAACGACAGGGTACTGCCTACGAGCAGTACTTC.

CDR3 residues: CASRQTGGGQYF. The CDR3 DNA reads TGTGCCAGCAGGCAGACAGGGGGTGGGCAGTATTTT. V and J are TRBV28 and TRBJ2-3; 9 bases align to TRBD1. Germline CDR1 MDHEN, CDR2 SYDVKM. CDR3 length equals 12 residues. V lost 6 bases, J lost 11 bases, and 6 bases stayed unmatched.

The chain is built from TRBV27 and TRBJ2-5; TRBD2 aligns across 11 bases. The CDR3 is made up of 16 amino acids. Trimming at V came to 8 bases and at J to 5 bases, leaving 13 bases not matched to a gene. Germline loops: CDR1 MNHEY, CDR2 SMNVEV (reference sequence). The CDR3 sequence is CASALAGGPKSETQYF. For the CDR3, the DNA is TGTGCCAGCGCCTTAGCGGGAGGGCCGAAGAGTGAGACCCAGTACTTC.

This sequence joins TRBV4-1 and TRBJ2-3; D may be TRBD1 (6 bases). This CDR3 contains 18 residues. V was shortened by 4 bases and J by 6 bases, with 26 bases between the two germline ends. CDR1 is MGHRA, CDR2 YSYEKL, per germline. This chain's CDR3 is CASSPQGLYRDLADTQYF. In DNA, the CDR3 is TGCGCCAGCAGCCCCCAGGGCCTCTACAGGGACCTGGCGGATACGCAGTATTTT.